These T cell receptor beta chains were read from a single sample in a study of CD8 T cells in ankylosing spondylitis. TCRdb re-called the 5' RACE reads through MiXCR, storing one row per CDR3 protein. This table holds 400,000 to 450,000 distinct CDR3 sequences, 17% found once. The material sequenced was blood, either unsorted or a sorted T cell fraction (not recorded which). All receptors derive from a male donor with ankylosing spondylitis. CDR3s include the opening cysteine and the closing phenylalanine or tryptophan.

cdr3_aa: CASSFQGGKGSEAFF; j_call: TRBJ1-1; v_call: TRBV5-1
cdr3_aa: CASSTPRYYGYTF; j_call: TRBJ1-2; v_call: TRBV11-2
cdr3_aa: CSARDGYSYEQYF; j_call: TRBJ2-7; v_call: TRBV20-1
cdr3_aa: CANSRVTGGYGYTF; j_call: TRBJ1-2; v_call: TRBV12-3/TRBV12-4
cdr3_aa: CASSQDPGRSTDTQYF; j_call: TRBJ2-3; v_call: TRBV3-1
cdr3_aa: CASSFQGPNYEQYF; j_call: TRBJ2-7; v_call: TRBV12-3/TRBV12-4
cdr3_aa: CSARRRVGADTQYF; j_call: TRBJ2-3; v_call: TRBV20-1
cdr3_aa: CSARGASGIYEQYF; j_call: TRBJ2-7; v_call: TRBV20-1
cdr3_aa: CASSSPLGATSRHQETQYF; j_call: TRBJ2-5; v_call: TRBV5-4
cdr3_aa: CASSEALRGNTEAFF; j_call: TRBJ1-1; v_call: TRBV2
cdr3_aa: CASSLRVGYGYTF; j_call: TRBJ1-2; v_call: TRBV12-3/TRBV12-4
cdr3_aa: CASSQVTREDEQYF; j_call: TRBJ2-7; v_call: TRBV3-1
cdr3_aa: CSARGDSLNTEAFF; j_call: TRBJ1-1; v_call: TRBV20-1
cdr3_aa: CASNDRHYEQYF; j_call: TRBJ2-7; v_call: TRBV5-6
cdr3_aa: CASSLGGVAGRDTQYF; j_call: TRBJ2-3; v_call: TRBV11-2
cdr3_aa: CASSSGLRGLFF; j_call: TRBJ2-2; v_call: TRBV7-8
cdr3_aa: CASSSDNSREAFF; j_call: TRBJ1-1; v_call: TRBV5-1
cdr3_aa: CSASHRGRGQPQHF; j_call: TRBJ1-5; v_call: TRBV20-1
cdr3_aa: CASSSAKTYEQYF; j_call: TRBJ2-7; v_call: TRBV12-3/TRBV12-4
cdr3_aa: CASSPGTASGQEAFF; j_call: TRBJ1-1; v_call: TRBV28
cdr3_aa: CASSFLGLAEGETQYF; j_call: TRBJ2-5; v_call: TRBV9
cdr3_aa: CSGAENNEQFF; j_call: TRBJ2-1; v_call: TRBV20-1
cdr3_aa: CSARTSASPSYEQYF; j_call: TRBJ2-7; v_call: TRBV20-1
cdr3_aa: CSATVGTGGTVTQYF; j_call: TRBJ2-3; v_call: TRBV20-1
cdr3_aa: CASSKGENTDTQYF; j_call: TRBJ2-3; v_call: TRBV9
cdr3_aa: CASSLQTGTGELFF; j_call: TRBJ2-2; v_call: TRBV27
cdr3_aa: CSAIVAGVSEQYF; j_call: TRBJ2-7; v_call: TRBV20-1
cdr3_aa: CSSSQGWAAGELFF; j_call: TRBJ2-2; v_call: TRBV3-1
cdr3_aa: CASSARGESGGGNQPQHF; j_call: TRBJ1-5; v_call: TRBV6-1
cdr3_aa: CASSLEARNTEAFF; j_call: TRBJ1-1; v_call: TRBV7-8
cdr3_aa: CASSPGGVVDSPLHF; j_call: TRBJ1-6; v_call: TRBV11-3
cdr3_aa: CSAPAGGTRDTQYF; j_call: TRBJ2-3; v_call: TRBV20-1